This T cell receptor beta chain was found in a study of human T cells and chemical hapten exposure. TCRdb redid the calling of the RACE reads with MiXCR, one entry per CDR3 protein. Altogether roughly 50,000 distinct CDR3 sequences are present, more than 9.5% being singletons, with the ten largest covering about 1.8%. This clonotype was counted between two and nine times. CDR3 length: 16 amino acids. Unmatched junction bases numbered 5, after V lost 2 bases and J lost 6 bases. Germline V gene lookup returns CDR1 MDHEN and CDR2 SYDVKM. This sample's time point: patch test 1, 2 weeks after DPC sensitization. Treatment described: therapeutic diphenylcyclopropenone sensitization with weekly scalp DPC. Total RNA came from unfractionated whole blood.

V is TRBV28 and J is TRBJ2-4, with TRBD1 matching over 12 bases. This TCR came from a woman aged 40 to 49 with alopecia areata. Some clones in this sample may be carry-over from other donors' samples. Specimen: whole blood, collected in connection with sensitization to the hapten diphenylcyclopropenone (DPC). The CDR3 region is CASSLGTGGRGNIQYF. In nucleotides, the CDR3 is TGTGCCAGCAGTTTAGGGACAGGGGGCCGCGGAAACATTCAGTACTTC.